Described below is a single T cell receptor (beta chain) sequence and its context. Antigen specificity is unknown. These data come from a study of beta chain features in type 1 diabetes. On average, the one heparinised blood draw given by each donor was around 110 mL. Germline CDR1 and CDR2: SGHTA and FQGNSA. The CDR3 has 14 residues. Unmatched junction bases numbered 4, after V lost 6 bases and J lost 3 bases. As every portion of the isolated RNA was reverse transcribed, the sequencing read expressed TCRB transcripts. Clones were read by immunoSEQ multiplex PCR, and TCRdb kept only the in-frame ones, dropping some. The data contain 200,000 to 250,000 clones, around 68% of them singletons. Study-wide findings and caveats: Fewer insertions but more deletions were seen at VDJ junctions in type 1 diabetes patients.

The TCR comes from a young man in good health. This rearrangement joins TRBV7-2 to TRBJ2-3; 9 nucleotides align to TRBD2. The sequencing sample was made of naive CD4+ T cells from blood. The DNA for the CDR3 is TGTGCCAGCAGGGTAGCGGGAGTAACAGATACGCAGTATTTT. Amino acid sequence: CASRVAGVTDTQYF.